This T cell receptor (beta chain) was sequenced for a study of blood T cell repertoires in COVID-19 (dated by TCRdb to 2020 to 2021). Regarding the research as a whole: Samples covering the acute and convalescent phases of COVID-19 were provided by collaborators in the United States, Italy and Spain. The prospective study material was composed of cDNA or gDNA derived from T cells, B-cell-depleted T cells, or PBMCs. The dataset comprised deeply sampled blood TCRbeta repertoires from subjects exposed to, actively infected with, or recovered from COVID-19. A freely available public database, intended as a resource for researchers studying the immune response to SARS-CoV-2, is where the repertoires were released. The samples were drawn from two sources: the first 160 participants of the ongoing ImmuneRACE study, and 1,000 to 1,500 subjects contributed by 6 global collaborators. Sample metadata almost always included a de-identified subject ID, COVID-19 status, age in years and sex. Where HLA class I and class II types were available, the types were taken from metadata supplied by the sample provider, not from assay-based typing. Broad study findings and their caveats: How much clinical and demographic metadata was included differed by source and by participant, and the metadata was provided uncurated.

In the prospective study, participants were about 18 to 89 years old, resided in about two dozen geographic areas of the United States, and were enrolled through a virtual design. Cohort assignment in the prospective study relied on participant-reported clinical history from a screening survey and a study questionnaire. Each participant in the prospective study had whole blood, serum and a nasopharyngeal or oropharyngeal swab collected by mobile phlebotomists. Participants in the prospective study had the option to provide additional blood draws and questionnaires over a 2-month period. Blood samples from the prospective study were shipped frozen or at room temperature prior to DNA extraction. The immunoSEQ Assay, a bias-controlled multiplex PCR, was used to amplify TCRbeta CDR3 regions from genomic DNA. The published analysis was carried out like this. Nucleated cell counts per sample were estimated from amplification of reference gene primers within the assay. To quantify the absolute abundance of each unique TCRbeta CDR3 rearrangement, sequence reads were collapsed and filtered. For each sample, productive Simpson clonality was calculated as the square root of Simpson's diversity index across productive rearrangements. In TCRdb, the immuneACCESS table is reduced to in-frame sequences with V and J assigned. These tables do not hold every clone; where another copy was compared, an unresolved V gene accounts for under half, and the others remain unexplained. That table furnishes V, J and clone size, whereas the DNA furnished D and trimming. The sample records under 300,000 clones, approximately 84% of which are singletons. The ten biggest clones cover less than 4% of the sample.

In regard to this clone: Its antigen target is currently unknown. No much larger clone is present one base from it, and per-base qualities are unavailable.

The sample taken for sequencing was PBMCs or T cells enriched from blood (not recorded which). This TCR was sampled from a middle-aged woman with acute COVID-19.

CDR3 sequence: CASSLNFGQGIEQYF. The nucleotides read TGTGCCAGCAGCTTAAACTTTGGACAGGGGATCGAGCAGTACTTC. The V gene is TRBV11-2 and the J gene is TRBJ2-7, with TRBD1 identical over 9 junction bases. Relative to germline, V is missing 2 bases and J is missing 6 bases, with 8 bases of the junction outside any gene match. Looking up the germline V gene yields CDR1 SGHAT and CDR2 FQNNGV. CDR3 length: 15 amino acids, cysteine to phenylalanine. The retained sequence is limited to the CDR3, 45 bases, with the frame set at the first base.